This TCR beta chain was profiled in a study of blood T cell repertoires in COVID-19. Authors' data handling: Nucleated cell number was recorded as an estimate derived from reference gene primer amplification. Some clones are missing from TCRdb's copy, which holds only in-frame ones; the method was immunoSEQ multiplex PCR. V and J calls and clone size are those listed in that table; D and trimming were worked out from the DNA. The repertoire holds some 460,000 clones, with about nine tenths as singletons. In germline, CDR1 is PRHDT, CDR2 FYEKMQ (reference sequence). The trim removed 5 bases at V and 3 bases at J, leaving 8 bases unmatched. The CDR3 sequence is 15 residues long.

The V call is TRBV13, the J call TRBJ2-7, with 9 bases lining up with TRBD1. The clonotype was recovered from a woman under 30 who had recovered from COVID-19. Material: PBMCs or T cells enriched from blood (not recorded which). In DNA form, the CDR3 reads TGTGCCAGCAGCCCACGGGGACAGGGTAGCTACGAGCAGTACTTC. Its protein is CASSPRGQGSYEQYF.